The 32 T cell receptor beta chains below all came from one sample that was sequenced in a study of CD8 T cells in ankylosing spondylitis. Each CDR3 protein gets one entry after TCRdb re-called the 5' RACE reads with MiXCR. The sample shows 200,000 to 300,000 distinct CDR3 sequences, roughly a tenth of them seen only once. Sequencing input: blood, either unsorted or a sorted T cell fraction (not recorded which). Source of these receptors: a male donor with ankylosing spondylitis or in good health (not recorded which).

There are many counts of this clonotype. Written as DNA, the CDR3 is TGTGCCAGCAGCCTTGCAGGTCCGGTACTAGCGGTGTCCTCGCAGTATTTT. Translation gives CASSLAGPVLAVSSQYF. The chain recombines TRBV12-3 or TRBV12-4 with TRBJ2-3; 8 bases are shared with TRBD2. The CDR3 has 17 residues. The V and J ends lost 6 bases and 10 bases, in that order; junction bases with no gene match: 21.

This clonotype has ten or more counts. The chain couples TRBV11-1 to TRBJ1-1; D ambiguous. The CDR3 totals 14 residues. The V and J ends lost 5 bases and 6 bases respectively, with 16 bases between them. CDR1 is SGHAT, CDR2 FQDESV, per germline (reference sequence). In nucleotides, the CDR3 is TGTGCCAGCAGCCGGAGGATAGGTGCGGCTGAAGCTTTCTTT. It encodes CASSRRIGAAEAFF.

This clonotype appeared many times. The chain combines TRBV5-1 with TRBJ2-1; D uncertain. The CDR3 is 13 residues long. Germline lookup yields CDR1 SGHRS and CDR2 YFSETQ. The V gene lost 0 bases and the J gene lost 3 bases, with 4 bases spanning the gap. In DNA form, the CDR3 reads TGCGCCAGCAGCTTGGTCTACTACAATGAGCAGTTCTTC. It yields the protein CASSLVYYNEQFF.

The sample holds a few counts of this clonotype. CDR3: CASSFGTGSSGANVLTF. Written as DNA, the CDR3 is TGTGCCAGCAGTTTCGGGACAGGGAGCTCTGGGGCCAACGTCCTGACTTTC. This sequence joins TRBV12-3 or TRBV12-4 and TRBJ2-6; 9 bases are shared with TRBD1. The CDR3 totals 17 residues. Trimming removed 3 bases from V and 0 bases from J; junction bases left unmatched: 3.

This clonotype was counted many times. This chain uses TRBV6-1 with TRBJ2-5, with D possibly called TRBD1 or TRBD2 (6 bases each). Germline CDR1 MNHNS, CDR2 SASEGT. This CDR3 is built from 17 residues. Trimming took off 7 bases at V and 1 base at J, with 22 bases between the two ends. The CDR3 DNA reads as TGTGCCAGCAAACTACGGTCCGGGGGCTGGGTCCAAGAGACCCAGTACTTC. Protein: CASKLRSGGWVQETQYF.

This clonotype was seen repeatedly, ten times or more. The V gene is TRBV7-2, the J gene TRBJ1-5; 8 nucleotides line up with TRBD1. CDR3 length: 14 amino acids. From germline, CDR1 is SGHTA and CDR2 FQGNSA. V lost 5 bases and J lost 5; bases outside the gene matches: 5. The chain's CDR3 is CASSTGGYYQPQHF. The CDR3 bases are TGTGCCAGCAGCACAGGGGGGTATTATCAGCCCCAGCATTTT.

The chain employs TRBV12-1 and TRBJ2-1. TRBV12-1 represents a pseudogene. The CDR3 length is 14 residues. The CDR3 is CTSSSFSSYNEQFF. CDR3 coding DNA: TGTACCAGCAGTTCCTTCAGCTCCTACAATGAGCAGTTCTTC.

The chain carries TRBV7-9 and TRBJ2-1, with a weak D call TRBD2 (5 bases). CDR3 size: 14 residues. Germline V gene sequence: CDR1 SEHNR, CDR2 FQNEAQ (reference sequence). V was cut by 3 bases and J by 0 bases, with 6 bases left in between. The CDR3 DNA reads as TGTGCCAGCAGCTTCGACTACTCCTACAATGAGCAGTTCTTC. Translating gives CASSFDYSYNEQFF.

Ten or more counts support this clonotype. This chain uses TRBV11-2 with TRBJ2-2; weak D call: TRBD2 (5 bases). The length of the CDR3 is 13 residues. V was pared by 0 bases and J by 7 bases, with 6 bases between. The germline V gene encodes CDR1 SGHAT and CDR2 FQNNGV. The CDR3 protein is CASSLDRGGELFF. The CDR3, as DNA: TGTGCCAGCAGCTTAGACCGGGGCGGGGAGCTGTTTTTT.

This clonotype was observed at least ten times. V gene TRBV4-1 combines with J gene TRBJ1-2; D uncertain. The germline gives CDR1 MGHRA, CDR2 YSYEKL. Trimming took 0 bases from V and 5 from J, leaving 10 bases between them. The CDR3 length is 14 residues. Here the CDR3 DNA reads TGCGCCAGCAGCCAAGAACCCGGAATATATGGCTACACCTTC. It translates to CASSQEPGIYGYTF.

At least ten counts were recorded for this clonotype. The gene calls are TRBV20-1 and TRBJ2-1; D gene unclear. The CDR3 sequence is 15 residues long. V lost 0 bases to trimming and J lost 0 bases, with 9 bases between them. Germline V gene data show CDR1 as DFQATT and CDR2 as SNEGSKA (reference sequence). The CDR3 sequence is CSAREGSFSYNEQFF. The DNA of the CDR3 is TGCAGTGCTAGAGAGGGGTCGTTCTCCTACAATGAGCAGTTCTTC.

This clonotype came up a few times. Written as DNA, the CDR3 is TGTGCCAGCAGTTTAGCGGGGGGGCTAAAAAACATTCAGTACTTC. Encoded protein: CASSLAGGLKNIQYF. The genes are TRBV12-3 or TRBV12-4 and TRBJ2-4, with D perhaps matching TRBD2 (7 bases). V was shortened by 0 bases and J by 4 bases, with 10 bases between the two germline ends. The CDR3 extends over 15 amino acids.

The chain has TRBV5-1 and TRBJ1-1; no reliable D call. The CDR3 consists of 14 residues. Per germline, CDR1 SGHRS and CDR2 YFSETQ. With 0 bases removed from V and 0 bases from J, the gap between germline ends came to 6 bases. The CDR3 sequence is CASSLAPVNTEAFF. The DNA of the CDR3 is TGCGCCAGCAGCTTGGCTCCAGTGAACACTGAAGCTTTCTTT.

The sample holds many counts of this clonotype. The chain carries TRBV4-1 and TRBJ1-3; the D is unclear. The CDR3 consists of 17 residues. Per germline, CDR1 MGHRA and CDR2 YSYEKL. Trimming removed 4 bases from V and 0 bases from J, with 16 bases in between. The CDR3 nucleotides are TGCGCCAGCAGCCCCCGTCCGGACGAAGCCTCTGGAAACACCATATATTTT. Its translation is CASSPRPDEASGNTIYF.

This clonotype has at least ten counts. V and J are TRBV9 and TRBJ1-6; no clear D. V was shortened by 3 bases and J by 9 bases, with 13 bases between the two germline ends. Germline lookup yields CDR1 SGDLS and CDR2 YYNGEE. The CDR3 covers 14 residues. The CDR3 loop reads CASSERAEVSPLHF. In nucleotides, the CDR3 is TGTGCCAGCAGCGAAAGGGCAGAGGTTTCACCCCTCCACTTT.

This clonotype has a count of ten or more. V gene TRBV9 combines with J gene TRBJ2-3; D gene uncertain. The CDR3 loop spans 15 amino acids. V was shortened by 0 bases and J by 0 bases, with 8 bases between the two germline ends. In germline, CDR1 is SGDLS, CDR2 YYNGEE. CDR3 DNA sequence: TGTGCCAGCAGCGTAGGAACTATCAGCACAGATACGCAGTATTTT. Residues: CASSVGTISTDTQYF. Complete variable domain (other parts from reference TRBV9 and TRBJ2-3): DSGVTQTPKHLITATGQRVTLRCSPRSGDLSVYWYQQSLDQGLQFLIQYYNGEERAKGNILERFSAQQFPDLHSELNLSSLELGDSALYFCASSVGTISTDTQYFGPGTRLTVL.

This clonotype was found many times. V is TRBV29-1 and J is TRBJ2-1, with D perhaps given as TRBD1 or TRBD2 (5 bases each). Germline loops: CDR1 SQVTM, CDR2 ANQGSEA. The CDR3 extends over 11 amino acids. Between the trimmed V and J ends, which lost 7 bases and 8 bases, there was a span of 12 bases. The CDR3 loop reads CSAEGLDEQFF. For the CDR3, the DNA is TGCAGCGCCGAGGGGTTGGATGAGCAGTTCTTC.

The rearrangement links TRBV11-2 to TRBJ2-1, with 8 bases aligning to TRBD1. This CDR3 is 16 amino acids long. J lost 1 base, V lost 5 bases, and 7 bases had no gene match. Per germline, CDR1 SGHAT and CDR2 FQNNGV. The CDR3 here is CASSIGQGMSYNEQFF. The CDR3 DNA follows: TGTGCCAGCAGCATAGGACAGGGTATGTCCTACAATGAGCAGTTCTTC.

This clonotype has only a few counts. The chain has TRBV7-9 and TRBJ2-7; D perhaps matches TRBD2 (7 bases). The V gene's germline CDR1 is SEHNR and CDR2 FQNEAQ (reference sequence). Deletions cut 5 bases from V and 2 bases from J, with 13 bases between. The CDR3 totals 14 residues. The CDR3 nucleotides read TGTGCCAGCAGCGACAGCGGGACAACCTACGAGCAGTACTTC. Amino acid sequence: CASSDSGTTYEQYF. Complete variable domain (other parts from reference TRBV7-9 and TRBJ2-7): DTGVSQNPRHKITKRGQNVTFRCDPISEHNRLYWYRQTLGQGPEFLTYFQNEAQLEKSRLLSDRFSAERPKGSFSTLEIQRTEQGDSAMYLCASSDSGTTYEQYFGPGTRLTVT.

In this sample, this clonotype turned up many times. The chain links TRBV28 to TRBJ2-2; no clear D. This CDR3 has 14 amino acids. Germline CDR1 MDHEN, CDR2 SYDVKM. Trimming left V 7 bases short and J 0 bases short, with 9 bases between. The CDR3 reads CASKAWPNTGELFF. In DNA form, the CDR3 reads TGTGCCAGCAAGGCGTGGCCGAACACCGGGGAGCTGTTTTTT.

The V call is TRBV2, the J call TRBJ2-2; D call uncertain. CDR1 is SNHLY and CDR2 is FYNNEI in the germline V gene. The CDR3 sequence is 14 residues long. The V end was cut by 10 bases, the J end by 6 bases, with 18 bases between. In DNA, the CDR3 is TGTGCCAACACCCAGAGTCCCTGGGCCGGGGAGCTGTTTTTT. It specifies CANTQSPWAGELFF.

Many counts were recorded for this clonotype. The CDR3: CSAPGGLTNTEAFF. The CDR3 DNA is TGCAGTGCGCCGGGAGGGTTAACAAACACTGAAGCTTTCTTT. The chain has TRBV20-1 and TRBJ1-1; D uncertain. The length of the CDR3 is 14 residues. Trimming cost V 6 bases and J 2 bases, with 16 bases left between them. Germline V gene data show CDR1 as DFQATT and CDR2 as SNEGSKA (reference sequence).

This rearrangement joins TRBV2 to TRBJ2-5, with D perhaps TRBD2 (7 bases). Trimming removed 7 bases at V and 5 bases at J, with 17 bases between. This CDR3 comprises 14 residues. Germline V gives CDR1 SNHLY, CDR2 FYNNEI. CDR3 nucleotide sequence: TGTGCCAGCATGAGGGGGGGAGAGCTGGAGACCCAGTACTTC. Translated: CASMRGGELETQYF.

Comments on this clonotype: A single base separates this from a much larger clone, so it may be a read error. This rearrangement joins TRBV2 to TRBJ2-2; possibly TRBD2 for D (5 bases). The CDR3 extends over 14 amino acids. The germline V gene has CDR1 SNHLY and CDR2 FYNNEI. This CDR3 is CASSVEGYTWELFF. DNA for the CDR3: TGTGCCAGCAGTGTAGAGGGTTACACCTGGGAGCTGTTTTTT. Variable domain in full (rest from reference TRBV2 and TRBJ2-2): EPEVTQTPSHQVTQMGQEVILRCVPISNHLYFYWYRQILGQKVEFLVSFYNNEISEKSEIFDDQFSVERPDGSNFTLKIRSTKLEDSAMYFCASSVEGYTWELFFGEGSRLTVL.

This clonotype was observed at least ten times. The rearrangement links TRBV29-1 to TRBJ2-2, with 10 nucleotides matching TRBD2. Germline CDR1 reads SQVTM; CDR2 reads ANQGSEA. V lost 6 bases, J lost 5 bases, and 3 bases stayed unmatched. This CDR3 contains 13 residues. The CDR3 DNA follows: TGCAGCGTGCTAGCGGGAGTAACCGGGGAGCTGTTTTTT. This encodes CSVLAGVTGELFF.

The CDR3 DNA follows: TGTGCCAGCAGTTACAGTGTGGATCAGCCCCAGCATTTT. Translated: CASSYSVDQPQHF. The rearrangement joins TRBV6-6 to TRBJ1-5; D not certain. V lost 2 bases and J 5 bases, leaving 7 bases between the germline ends. The CDR3 contains 13 residues. Germline CDR1 and CDR2: MNHNY and SVGAGI (reference sequence).

This clonotype has a handful of counts. The chain links TRBV23-1 to TRBJ2-2; D remains ambiguous. TRBV23-1 falls under the ORF class, with uncertain function. The ends were cut back, 4 bases at V and 1 base at J, with 13 bases in the middle. The CDR3 runs 16 residues. In DNA, the CDR3 is TGCGCCAGCAGTCGACCAACGACACGGAACACCGGGGAGCTGTTTTTT. This translates into CASSRPTTRNTGELFF.

This clonotype came up many times. The rearrangement joins TRBV9 to TRBJ1-2, with a weak D call TRBD1 (5 bases). Deletions cut 1 base from V and 6 bases from J, with 10 bases between. CDR1 is SGDLS and CDR2 is YYNGEE in the germline V gene. The CDR3 is made up of 13 amino acids. This CDR3 reads CASSVRTRDGYTF. CDR3 DNA sequence: TGTGCCAGCAGCGTAAGGACAAGGGATGGCTACACCTTC.

This clonotype was recorded a few times. The rearrangement joins TRBV5-6 to TRBJ1-5, with D uncertain. With 4 bases removed from V and 6 bases from J, the gap between germline ends came to 11 bases. Germline CDR1 is SGHDT and CDR2 is YYEEEE. This CDR3 has 13 residues. This chain's CDR3 is CASSLTAGQPQHF. The CDR3 nucleotides are TGTGCCAGCAGCCTGACGGCGGGTCAGCCCCAGCATTTT.

The chain uses TRBV14 and TRBJ2-3; 11 nucleotides align to TRBD2. Germline assignment: CDR1 SGHDN and CDR2 FVKESK. The CDR3 is 16 residues long. V lost 1 base, J lost 3 bases, and 3 bases stayed unmatched. The CDR3, as DNA: TGTGCCAGCAGCCAAGGACTAGCGGGAAGGACAGATACGCAGTATTTT. It is translated as CASSQGLAGRTDTQYF.

The CDR3 sequence: CASSSVGRGYTEAFF. The CDR3 DNA sequence: TGTGCCAGCAGTTCGGTGGGCAGGGGGTACACTGAAGCTTTCTTT. V gene TRBV12-3 or TRBV12-4 combines with J gene TRBJ1-1, with 7 bases matching TRBD1. V dropped 4 bases and J dropped 3; count of bases not matched to a gene: 8. The CDR3 length is 15 residues.

This clonotype was observed many times. The chain uses TRBV5-1 and TRBJ1-1, with 11 positions matching TRBD1. This CDR3 is built from 16 residues. Germline assignment: CDR1 SGHRS and CDR2 YFSETQ. The V gene end was trimmed by 4 bases and the J gene end by 10 bases; junction bases not matched to a gene: 15. Here the CDR3 reads CASSLGPGQGAAGAFF. In DNA, the CDR3 is TGCGCCAGCAGCCTGGGGCCTGGACAGGGGGCTGCGGGAGCTTTCTTT.